These T cell receptor beta chains were read from a single sample in a study of T cell responses to AZD1222 COVID-19 vaccine. Assay used: immunoSEQ multiplex PCR; TCRdb lists only in-frame clones, some missing. This sample has 130,000 or so clones; about 89% occur once, and the top ten carry 6.5% to 8%. The source material was peripheral blood, sampled 28 days after the second dose of the MenACWY control vaccine. The receptors originated from an adult who received the MenACWY meningococcal vaccine as a control. Each CDR3 is given with its conserved first and last residue. The D gene is left open where the match is weak. Some rows have no size entry. The others give once, few or many, or a class for an expanded clone.

v_call	clone_size	j_call	d_call	cdr3_aa	cdr3_nt
TRBV10-3	-	TRBJ1-3	-	CAITAGISGNTIYF	TGTGCCATCACTGCGGGGATCTCTGGAAACACCATATATTTT
TRBV27	-	TRBJ2-1	-	CASSLERTRMGQFF	TGTGCCAGCAGTTTAGAGCGCACAAGGATGGGGCAGTTCTTC
TRBV15	-	TRBJ2-7	TRBD1	CATSRLGTGSTYEQYF	TGTGCCACCAGCAGGTTGGGGACAGGGTCAACCTACGAGCAGTACTTC
TRBV2	-	TRBJ2-7	TRBD1	CASTGQGASYEQYF	TGTGCCAGCACGGGACAGGGGGCCTCCTACGAGCAGTACTTC
TRBV5-1	-	TRBJ1-1	-	CASSLKAGNTEAFF	TGCGCCAGCAGCTTGAAAGCAGGAAACACTGAAGCTTTCTTT
TRBV5-5	-	TRBJ1-1	-	CASSHLGNTEAFF	TGTGCCAGCAGCCACCTGGGGAACACTGAAGCTTTCTTT
TRBV9	-	TRBJ1-3	-	CASSVDDVRNTIYF	TGTGCCAGCAGCGTAGACGACGTCCGAAACACCATATATTTT
TRBV30	-	TRBJ2-2	TRBD2	CAWSVRRTGGRGGELFF	TGTGCCTGGAGTGTACGTAGGACGGGGGGGCGCGGCGGGGAGCTGTTTTTT
TRBV28	-	TRBJ1-5	-	CASRLSTPVQPQHF	TGTGCCAGCAGACTATCGACTCCGGTTCAGCCCCAGCATTTT
TRBV28	-	TRBJ1-5	-	CASSLLHQPQHF	TGTGCCAGCAGTTTACTTCATCAGCCCCAGCATTTT
TRBV10-3	-	TRBJ1-2	-	CATRTGIVNYGYTF	TGTGCCACCCGTACAGGGATAGTTAACTATGGCTACACCTTC
TRBV5-1	-	TRBJ2-5	-	CASSLGGYTKETQYF	TGCGCCAGCAGCTTGGGCGGCTACACTAAAGAGACCCAGTACTTC
TRBV5-6	-	TRBJ2-5	-	CASSAGSAPETQYF	TGTGCCAGCTCGGCGGGATCCGCTCCAGAGACCCAGTACTTC
TRBV19	-	TRBJ2-3	TRBD2	CASSIASTSGGTDTQYF	TGTGCCAGTAGTATAGCCTCGACTAGCGGGGGCACAGATACGCAGTATTTT
TRBV5-6	-	TRBJ2-7	TRBD2	CASSHAARGVQTSYEQYF	TGTGCCAGCAGCCACGCAGCCCGGGGGGTACAGACCTCCTACGAGCAGTACTTC
TRBV3-1/TRBV3-2	-	TRBJ2-2	-	CASSQDTNPGELFF	TGTGCCAGCAGCCAAGATACTAACCCCGGGGAGCTGTTTTTT
TRBV19	-	TRBJ2-1	TRBD1	CASSIGQGAYNEQFF	TGTGCCAGTAGTATTGGTCAGGGGGCCTACAATGAGCAGTTCTTC
TRBV19	-	TRBJ1-5	-	CASTFSAGQPQHF	TGTGCCAGTACGTTCTCCGCTGGTCAGCCCCAGCATTTT
TRBV12-5	-	TRBJ2-2	-	CASAPVQGQINTGELFF	TGTGCTAGTGCCCCCGTACAAGGACAGATTAACACCGGGGAGCTGTTTTTT
TRBV2	-	TRBJ2-1	-	CASTWSGGSEQFF	TGTGCCAGCACTTGGTCCGGGGGCAGCGAGCAGTTCTTC
TRBV5-4	few	TRBJ1-4	-	CASSLGGALPNEKLFF	TGTGCCAGCAGCTTGGGGGGGGCTCTGCCTAATGAAAAACTGTTTTTT
TRBV28	once	TRBJ2-1	-	CASSLGVSEQFF	TGTGCCAGCAGTTTAGGGGTCAGCGAGCAGTTCTTC
TRBV6-6	-	TRBJ2-5	-	CASSYGGETQYF	TGTGCCAGCAGTTACGGGGGAGAGACCCAGTACTTC
TRBV29-1	-	TRBJ2-7	TRBD1	CSVETGQGTEQYF	TGCAGCGTTGAAACGGGACAGGGGACCGAGCAGTACTTC
TRBV11-2	-	TRBJ2-7	TRBD1	CASGWAGQGGEQYF	TGTGCCAGCGGCTGGGCCGGACAGGGCGGCGAGCAGTACTTC
TRBV6-1	-	TRBJ2-2	-	CASSEYPGGSHGELFF	TGTGCCAGCAGTGAATATCCCGGGGGCTCGCACGGGGAGCTGTTTTTT